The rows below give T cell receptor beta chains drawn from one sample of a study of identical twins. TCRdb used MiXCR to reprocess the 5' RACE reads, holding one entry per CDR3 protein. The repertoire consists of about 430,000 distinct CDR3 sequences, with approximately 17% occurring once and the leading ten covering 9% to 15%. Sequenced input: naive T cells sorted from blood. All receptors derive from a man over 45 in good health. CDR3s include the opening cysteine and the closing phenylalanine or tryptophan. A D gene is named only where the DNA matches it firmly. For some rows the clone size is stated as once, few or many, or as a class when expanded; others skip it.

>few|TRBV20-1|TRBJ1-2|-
TGCAGTGCTAGAGATGGACCCTATGGCTACACCTTC
CSARDGPYGYTF
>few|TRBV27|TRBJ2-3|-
TGTGCCAGCAGTTTTGACGGGGGGCGCACAGATACGCAGTATTTT
CASSFDGGRTDTQYF
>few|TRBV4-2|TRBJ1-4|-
TGTGCCAGCAGCCAAGTTGGAGGCCGATTAGGGGAAAAACTGTTTTTT
CASSQVGGRLGEKLFF
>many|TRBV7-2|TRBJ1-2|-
TGTGCCAGCAGCTTAGGCGGAAACTATGGCTACACCTTC
CASSLGGNYGYTF
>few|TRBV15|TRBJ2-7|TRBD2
TGTGCCACCAGCCGTGGGACTAGCGGGAAATACGAGCAGTACTTC
CATSRGTSGKYEQYF
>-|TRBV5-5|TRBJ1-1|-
TGTGCCAGCAGCTTGATCGGGGCTTACACACTGAACACTGAAGCTTTCTTT
CASSLIGAYTLNTEAFF
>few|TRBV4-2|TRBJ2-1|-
TGTGCCAGCAGCCACAACGTAAATGAGCAGTTCTTC
CASSHNVNEQFF
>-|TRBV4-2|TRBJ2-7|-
TGTGCCAGCAGCCAAGAGGTCGGGGTTGGGTACGAGCAGTACTTC
CASSQEVGVGYEQYF
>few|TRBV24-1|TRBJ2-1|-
TGTGCCACCAGTGATAATGGGGCCTACAATGAGCAGTTCTTC
CATSDNGAYNEQFF
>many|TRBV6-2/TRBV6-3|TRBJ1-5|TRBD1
TGTGCCAGCAATTCAGGGGGCAGCAATCAGCCCCAGCATTTT
CASNSGGSNQPQHF
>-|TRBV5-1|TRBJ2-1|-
TGCGCCAGCAGCTTTATATTGGGGGGTGAGCAGTTCTTC
CASSFILGGEQFF
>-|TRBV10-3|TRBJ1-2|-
TGTGCCATCAGCCGGGACCTCTATGGCTACACCTTC
CAISRDLYGYTF
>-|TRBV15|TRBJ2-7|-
TGTGCCACCAGCCCCCGTCCCGGGGTCGAGCAGTACTTC
CATSPRPGVEQYF
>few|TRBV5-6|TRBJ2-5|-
TGTGCCAGCAGCTCCGGTGACAGTCAAGAGACCCAGTACTTC
CASSSGDSQETQYF
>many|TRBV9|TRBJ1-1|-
TGTGCCAGCAGCCCCCAGGCGTTGGACACTGAAGCTTTCTTT
CASSPQALDTEAFF
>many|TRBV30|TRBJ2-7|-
TGTGCCTGGAGTGCCCGACTAGAAACCTACGAGCAGTACTTC
CAWSARLETYEQYF
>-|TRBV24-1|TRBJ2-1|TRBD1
TGTGCCACCAGTGATTTTGGACAGGGAGGAAATGAGCAGTTCTTC
CATSDFGQGGNEQFF
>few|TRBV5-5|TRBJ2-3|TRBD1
TGTGCCAGCAGCTCCTTACTCACCGACAGGGGGGGACTTTATACGCAGTATTTT
CASSSLLTDRGGLYTQYF
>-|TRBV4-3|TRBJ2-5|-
TGCGCCAGCAGCCAAGATCCTCGGGAGACCCAGTACTTC
CASSQDPRETQYF
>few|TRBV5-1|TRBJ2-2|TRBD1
TGCGCCAGCACCGGACAGGGAACGGGCACCGGGGAGCTGTTTTTT
CASTGQGTGTGELFF